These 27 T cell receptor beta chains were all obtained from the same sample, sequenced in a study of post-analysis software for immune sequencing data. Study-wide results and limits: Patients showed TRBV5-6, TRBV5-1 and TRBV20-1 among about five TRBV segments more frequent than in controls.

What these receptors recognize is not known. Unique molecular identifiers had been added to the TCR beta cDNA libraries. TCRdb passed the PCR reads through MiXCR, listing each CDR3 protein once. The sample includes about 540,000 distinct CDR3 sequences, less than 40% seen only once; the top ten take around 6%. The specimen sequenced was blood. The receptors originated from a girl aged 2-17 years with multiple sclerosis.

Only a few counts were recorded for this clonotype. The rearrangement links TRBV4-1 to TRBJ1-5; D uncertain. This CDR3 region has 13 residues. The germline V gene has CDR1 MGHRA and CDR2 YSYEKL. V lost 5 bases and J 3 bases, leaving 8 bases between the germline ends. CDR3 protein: CASSVRINQPQHF. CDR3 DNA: TGCGCCAGCAGCGTCCGGATCAATCAGCCCCAGCATTTT.

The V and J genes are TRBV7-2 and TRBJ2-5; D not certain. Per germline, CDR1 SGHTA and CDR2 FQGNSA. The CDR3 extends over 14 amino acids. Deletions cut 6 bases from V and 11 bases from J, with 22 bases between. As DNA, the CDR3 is TGTGCCAGCAGTTTCGCTAGATCCTACAATGAGCAGTACTTC. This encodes CASSFARSYNEQYF.

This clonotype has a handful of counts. The DNA of the CDR3 is TGTGCCAGCAGCTTAGGCACTACCACGGAGCAGTACTTC. Translated, it gives CASSLGTTTEQYF. V is TRBV7-2 and J is TRBJ2-7; D remains unclear. Germline CDR1 and CDR2: SGHTA and FQGNSA. The CDR3 is 13 amino acids. With 1 base removed from V and 7 bases from J, the gap between germline ends came to 11 bases.

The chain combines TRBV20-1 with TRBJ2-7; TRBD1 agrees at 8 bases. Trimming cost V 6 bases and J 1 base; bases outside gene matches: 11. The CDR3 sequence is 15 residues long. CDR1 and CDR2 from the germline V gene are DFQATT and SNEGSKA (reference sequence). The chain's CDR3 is CSASDTGTGSYEQYF. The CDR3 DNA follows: TGCAGTGCGTCGGATACCGGGACAGGTTCCTACGAGCAGTACTTC.

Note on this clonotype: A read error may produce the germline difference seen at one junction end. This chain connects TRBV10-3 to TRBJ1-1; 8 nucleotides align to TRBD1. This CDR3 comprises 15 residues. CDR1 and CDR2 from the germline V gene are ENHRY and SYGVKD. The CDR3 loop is CTISEIGQGVSEAFF. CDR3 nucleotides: TGTACCATCAGTGAAATAGGACAGGGAGTCTCTGAAGCTTTCTTT.

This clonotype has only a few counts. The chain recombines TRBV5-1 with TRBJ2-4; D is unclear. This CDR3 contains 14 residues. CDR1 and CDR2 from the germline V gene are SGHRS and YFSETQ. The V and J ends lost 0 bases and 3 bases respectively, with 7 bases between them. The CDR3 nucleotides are TGCGCCAGCAGCTTGGACTCAGGCAAAAACATTCAGTACTTC. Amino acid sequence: CASSLDSGKNIQYF.

The CDR3 reads CATRDPGRAETQYF. The DNA of the CDR3 is TGTGCCACCAGGGATCCGGGACGGGCGGAGACCCAGTACTTC. The chain uses TRBV24-1 and TRBJ2-5; D is possibly TRBD1 or TRBD2 (5 bases each). This CDR3 comprises 14 residues. The germline CDR1 and CDR2 sequences are KGHDR and SFDVKD. Trimming took 7 bases from V and 5 from J, leaving 16 bases between them.

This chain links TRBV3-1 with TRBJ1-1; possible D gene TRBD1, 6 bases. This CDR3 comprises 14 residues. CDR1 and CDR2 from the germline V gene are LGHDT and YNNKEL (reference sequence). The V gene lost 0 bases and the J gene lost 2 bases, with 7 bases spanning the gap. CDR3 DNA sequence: TGTGCCAGCAGCCAAGAGGGGGCAAACACTGAAGCTTTCTTT. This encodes CASSQEGANTEAFF.

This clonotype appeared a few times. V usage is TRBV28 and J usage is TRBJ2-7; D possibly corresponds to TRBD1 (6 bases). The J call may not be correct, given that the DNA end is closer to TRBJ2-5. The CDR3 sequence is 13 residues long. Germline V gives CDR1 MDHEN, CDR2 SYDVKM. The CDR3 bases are TGTGCCAGCCGAAAGGACAGCCGGGAGACCCAGTACTTC. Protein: CASRKDSRETQYF.

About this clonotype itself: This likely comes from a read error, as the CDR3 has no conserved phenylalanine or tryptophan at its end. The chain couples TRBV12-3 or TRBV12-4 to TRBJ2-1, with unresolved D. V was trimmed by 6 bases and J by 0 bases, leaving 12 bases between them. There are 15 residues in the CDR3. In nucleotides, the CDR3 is TGTGCCAGCAGGTCCGTCGTCAGCTCCTACAATGAGCAGTTCTGC. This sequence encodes CASRSVVSSYNEQFC.

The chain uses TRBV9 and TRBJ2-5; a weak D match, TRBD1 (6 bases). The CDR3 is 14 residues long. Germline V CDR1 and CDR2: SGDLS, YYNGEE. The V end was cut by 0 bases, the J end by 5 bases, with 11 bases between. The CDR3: CASSVVGALETQYF. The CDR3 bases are TGTGCCAGCAGCGTAGTGGGGGCCTTGGAGACCCAGTACTTC.

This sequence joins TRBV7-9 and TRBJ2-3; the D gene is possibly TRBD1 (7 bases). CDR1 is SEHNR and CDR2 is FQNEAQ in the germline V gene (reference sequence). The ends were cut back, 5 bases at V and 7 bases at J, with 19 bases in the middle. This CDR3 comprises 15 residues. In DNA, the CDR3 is TGTGCCAGCAGCCCCGGGGCAGGGGGAGGAAATACGCAGTATTTT. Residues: CASSPGAGGGNTQYF.

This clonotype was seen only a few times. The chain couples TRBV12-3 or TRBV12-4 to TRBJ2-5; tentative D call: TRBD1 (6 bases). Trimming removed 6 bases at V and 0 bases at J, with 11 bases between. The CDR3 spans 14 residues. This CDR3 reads CASSGQQYQETQYF. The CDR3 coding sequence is TGTGCCAGCAGCGGACAGCAGTACCAAGAGACCCAGTACTTC.

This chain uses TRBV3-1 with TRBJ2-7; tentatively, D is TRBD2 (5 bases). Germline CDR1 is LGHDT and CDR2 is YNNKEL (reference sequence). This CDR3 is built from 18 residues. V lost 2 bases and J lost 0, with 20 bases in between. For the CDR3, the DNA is TGTGCCAGCAGCCAATTCCCCAATAAGGAGGAGAGCTCCTACGAGCAGTACTTC. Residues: CASSQFPNKEESSYEQYF.

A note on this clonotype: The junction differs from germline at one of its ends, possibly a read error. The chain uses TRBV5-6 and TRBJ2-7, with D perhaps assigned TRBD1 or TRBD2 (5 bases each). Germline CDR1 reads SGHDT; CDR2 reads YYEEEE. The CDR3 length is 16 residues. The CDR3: CASNLEPGRIGSEQYF. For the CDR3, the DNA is TGTGCCAGCAACTTGGAGCCGGGACGCATTGGGAGCGAGCAGTACTTC.

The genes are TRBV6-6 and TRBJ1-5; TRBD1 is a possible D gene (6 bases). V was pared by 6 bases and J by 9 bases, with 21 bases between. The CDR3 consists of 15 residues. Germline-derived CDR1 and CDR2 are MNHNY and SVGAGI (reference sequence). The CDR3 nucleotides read TGTGCCAGCAGCCAGGGTGGGGGCCAGGTTCTGCCCCAGCATTTT. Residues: CASSQGGGQVLPQHF.

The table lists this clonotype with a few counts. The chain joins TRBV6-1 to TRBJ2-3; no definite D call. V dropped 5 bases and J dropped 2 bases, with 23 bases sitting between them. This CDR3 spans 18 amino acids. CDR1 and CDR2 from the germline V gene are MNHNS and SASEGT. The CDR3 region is CASSPNPPGRLSTDTQYF. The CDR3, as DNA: TGTGCCAGCAGTCCGAACCCACCGGGCCGTCTGTCCACAGATACGCAGTATTTT.

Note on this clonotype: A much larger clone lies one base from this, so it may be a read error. CDR3 amino acids: CASSLTTADYEQYF. Here the CDR3 DNA reads TGTGCCAGCAGTTTAACCACAGCCGACTACGAGCAGTACTTC. The J gene is TRBJ2-7, the V gene TRBV12-3 or TRBV12-4; D is ambiguous. This CDR3 comprises 14 residues. Trimming cost V 2 bases and J 3 bases, with 11 bases left between them.

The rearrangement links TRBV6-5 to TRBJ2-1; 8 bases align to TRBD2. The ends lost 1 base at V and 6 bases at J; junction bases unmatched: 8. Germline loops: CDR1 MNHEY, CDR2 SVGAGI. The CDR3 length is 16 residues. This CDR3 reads CASSYLPGGPGNEQFF. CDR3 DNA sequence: TGTGCCAGCAGTTACTTGCCGGGGGGGCCAGGCAATGAGCAGTTCTTC.

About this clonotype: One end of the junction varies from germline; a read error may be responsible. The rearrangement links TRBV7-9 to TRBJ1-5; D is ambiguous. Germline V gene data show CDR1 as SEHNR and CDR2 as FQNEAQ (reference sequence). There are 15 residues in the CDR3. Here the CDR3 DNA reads TGCGCCAGCAGCTTAGCGGGAGAGGGCAATCAGCCCCAGCATTTT. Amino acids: CASSLAGEGNQPQHF.

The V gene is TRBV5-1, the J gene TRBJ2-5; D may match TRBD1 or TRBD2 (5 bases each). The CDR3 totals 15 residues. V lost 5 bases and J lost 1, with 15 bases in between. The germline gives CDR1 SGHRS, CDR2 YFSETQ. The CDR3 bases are TGCGCCAGCAGACCTCCAGGGAGCGGCCAAGAGACCCAGTACTTC. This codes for CASRPPGSGQETQYF.

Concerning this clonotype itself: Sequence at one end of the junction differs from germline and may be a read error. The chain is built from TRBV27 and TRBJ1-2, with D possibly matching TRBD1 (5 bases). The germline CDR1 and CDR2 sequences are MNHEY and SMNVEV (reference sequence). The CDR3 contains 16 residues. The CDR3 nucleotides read TGTGCCAGCAGTGAAGGGTTTCCGGGACTGATCTATGGCCACACCTTC. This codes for CASSEGFPGLIYGHTF.

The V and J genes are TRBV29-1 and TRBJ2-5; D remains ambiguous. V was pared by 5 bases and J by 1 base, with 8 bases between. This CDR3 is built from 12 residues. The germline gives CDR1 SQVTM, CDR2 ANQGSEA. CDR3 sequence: CSVSASQETQYF. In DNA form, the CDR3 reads TGCAGCGTTTCGGCCAGCCAAGAGACCCAGTACTTC.

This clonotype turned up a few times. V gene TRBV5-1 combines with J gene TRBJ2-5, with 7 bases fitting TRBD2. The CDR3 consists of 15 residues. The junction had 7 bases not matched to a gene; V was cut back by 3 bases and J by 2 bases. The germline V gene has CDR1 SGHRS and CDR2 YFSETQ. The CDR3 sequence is CASSSSWGGQETQYF. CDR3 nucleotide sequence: TGCGCCAGCAGCTCCTCGTGGGGGGGGCAAGAGACCCAGTACTTC.

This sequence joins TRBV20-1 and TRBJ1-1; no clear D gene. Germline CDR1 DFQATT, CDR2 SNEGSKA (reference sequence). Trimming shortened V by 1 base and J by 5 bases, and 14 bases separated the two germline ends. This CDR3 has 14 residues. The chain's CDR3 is CSARGTTGGTEAFF. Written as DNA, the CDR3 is TGCAGTGCTAGAGGCACCACCGGAGGGACTGAAGCTTTCTTT.

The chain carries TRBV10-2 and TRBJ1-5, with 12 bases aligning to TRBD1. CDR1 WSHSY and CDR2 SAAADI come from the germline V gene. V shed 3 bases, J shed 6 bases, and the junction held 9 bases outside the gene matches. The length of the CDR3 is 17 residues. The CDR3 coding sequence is TGCGCCAGCAGTGAAGTTTGGGACAGGGGGCAGGGTCAGCCCCAGCATTTT. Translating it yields CASSEVWDRGQGQPQHF.

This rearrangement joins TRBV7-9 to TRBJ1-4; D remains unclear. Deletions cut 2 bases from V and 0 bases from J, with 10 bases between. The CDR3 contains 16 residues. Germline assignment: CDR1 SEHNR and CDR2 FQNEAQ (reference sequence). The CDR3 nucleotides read TGTGCCAGCAGCTTAAGTACCGTCGCAACTAATGAAAAACTGTTTTTT. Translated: CASSLSTVATNEKLFF. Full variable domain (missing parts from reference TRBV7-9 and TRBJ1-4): DTGVSQNPRHKITKRGQNVTFRCDPISEHNRLYWYRQTLGQGPEFLTYFQNEAQLEKSRLLSDRFSAERPKGSFSTLEIQRTEQGDSAMYLCASSLSTVATNEKLFFGSGTQLSVL.